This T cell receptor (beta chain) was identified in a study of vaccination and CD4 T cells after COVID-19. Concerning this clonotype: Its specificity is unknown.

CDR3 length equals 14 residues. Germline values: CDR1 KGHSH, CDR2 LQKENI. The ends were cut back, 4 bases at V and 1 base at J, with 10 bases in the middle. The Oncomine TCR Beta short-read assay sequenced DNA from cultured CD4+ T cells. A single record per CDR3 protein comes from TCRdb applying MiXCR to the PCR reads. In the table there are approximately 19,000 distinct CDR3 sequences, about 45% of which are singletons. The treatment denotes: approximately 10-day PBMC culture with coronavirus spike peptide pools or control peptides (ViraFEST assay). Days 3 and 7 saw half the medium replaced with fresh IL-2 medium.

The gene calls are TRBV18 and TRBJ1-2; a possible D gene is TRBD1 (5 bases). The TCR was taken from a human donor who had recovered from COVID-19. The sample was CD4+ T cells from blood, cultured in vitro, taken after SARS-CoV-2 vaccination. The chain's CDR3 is CASSLGRFNYGYTF. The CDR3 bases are TGTGCCAGCTCACTGGGACGGTTTAACTATGGCTACACCTTC.